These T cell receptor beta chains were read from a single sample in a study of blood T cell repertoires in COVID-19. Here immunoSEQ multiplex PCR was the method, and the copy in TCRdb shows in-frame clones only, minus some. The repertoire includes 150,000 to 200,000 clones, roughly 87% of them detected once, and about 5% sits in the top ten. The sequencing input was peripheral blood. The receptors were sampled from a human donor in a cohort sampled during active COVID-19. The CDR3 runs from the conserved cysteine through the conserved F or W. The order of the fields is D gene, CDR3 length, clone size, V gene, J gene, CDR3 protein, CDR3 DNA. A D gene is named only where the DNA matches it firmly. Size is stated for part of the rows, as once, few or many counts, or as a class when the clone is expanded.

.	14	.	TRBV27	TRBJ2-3	CASSLSPHTDTQYF	TGTGCCAGCAGTTTATCCCCACACACAGATACGCAGTATTTT
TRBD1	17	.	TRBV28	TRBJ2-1	CASSPLGQPLPYNEQFF	TGTGCCAGCAGTCCCTTGGGACAGCCTCTTCCCTACAATGAGCAGTTCTTC
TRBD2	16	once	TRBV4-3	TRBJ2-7	CASSQDMASGVHEQYF	TGCGCCAGCAGCCAAGATATGGCTAGCGGGGTCCACGAGCAGTACTTC
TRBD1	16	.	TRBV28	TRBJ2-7	CASSPHLRDRVYEQYF	TGTGCCAGCAGTCCTCACCTCCGGGACAGGGTCTACGAGCAGTACTTC
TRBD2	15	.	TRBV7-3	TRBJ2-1	CASSSSGVTYNEQFF	TGTGCCAGCAGCTCCAGCGGGGTGACCTACAATGAGCAGTTCTTC
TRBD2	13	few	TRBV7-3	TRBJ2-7	CASSIGLGYEQYF	TGTGCCAGCAGCATAGGACTAGGCTACGAGCAGTACTTC
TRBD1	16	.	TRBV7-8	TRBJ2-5	CASSLNPGQGPETQYF	TGTGCCAGCAGCTTAAACCCGGGACAGGGTCCAGAGACCCAGTACTTC
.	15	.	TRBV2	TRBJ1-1	CASSDRGSPNTEAFF	TGTGCCAGCAGTGACAGGGGTAGCCCGAACACTGAAGCTTTCTTT
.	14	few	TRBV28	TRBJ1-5	CASSLSGGNQPQHF	TGTGCCAGCAGTTTATCCGGGGGCAATCAGCCCCAGCATTTT
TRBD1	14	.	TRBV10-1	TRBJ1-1	CASSEGQGLTEAFF	TGCGCCAGCAGCGAGGGACAGGGGCTCACTGAAGCTTTCTTT
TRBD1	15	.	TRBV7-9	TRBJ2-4	CASSPPGQGKNIQYF	TGTGCCAGCAGCCCACCGGGACAGGGAAAAAACATTCAGTACTTC
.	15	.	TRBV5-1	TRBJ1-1	CASSLQGGYNTEAFF	TGCGCCAGCAGCTTGCAGGGCGGCTACAACACTGAAGCTTTCTTT
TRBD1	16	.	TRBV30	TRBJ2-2	CAWSVVTGAFTGELFF	TGTGCCTGGAGTGTAGTAACAGGGGCTTTTACCGGGGAGCTGTTTTTT
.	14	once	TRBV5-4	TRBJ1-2	CASSNRDSPHGYTF	TGTGCCAGCAGCAATAGGGACTCACCGCATGGCTACACCTTC
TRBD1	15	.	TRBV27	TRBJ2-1	CASSLYRGSSDEQFF	TGTGCCAGCAGTTTATACAGGGGATCGTCCGATGAGCAGTTCTTC
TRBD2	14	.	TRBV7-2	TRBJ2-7	CASTRGLGPYEQYF	TGTGCCAGCACCCGTGGACTAGGACCCTACGAGCAGTACTTC
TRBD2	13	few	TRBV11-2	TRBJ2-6	CATSGVGANVLTF	TGTGCCACGAGCGGGGTCGGGGCCAACGTCCTGACTTTC
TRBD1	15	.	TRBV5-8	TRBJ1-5	CASSLRTGVNQPQHF	TGTGCCAGCAGCCTCCGGACAGGGGTCAATCAGCCCCAGCATTTT
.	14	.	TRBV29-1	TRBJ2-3	CSAKGTTSTDTQYF	TGCAGCGCAAAAGGGACAACTAGCACAGATACGCAGTATTTT
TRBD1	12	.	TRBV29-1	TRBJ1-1	CSVEGGQAEAFF	TGCAGCGTTGAAGGGGGACAGGCTGAAGCTTTCTTT
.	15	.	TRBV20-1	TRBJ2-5	CSASHPQGPQETQYF	TGCAGTGCTAGTCACCCTCAGGGCCCCCAAGAGACCCAGTACTTC
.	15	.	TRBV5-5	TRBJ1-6	CASSGSGGPNSPLHF	TGTGCCAGCAGTGGAAGCGGGGGGCCGAATTCACCCCTCCACTTT
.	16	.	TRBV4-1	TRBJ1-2	CASSQERAGQNYGYTF	TGCGCCAGCAGCCAAGAACGGGCAGGACAGAACTATGGCTACACCTTC
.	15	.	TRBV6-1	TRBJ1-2	CASSESGTRHYGYTF	TGTGCCAGCAGTGAATCTGGGACACGCCACTATGGCTACACCTTC
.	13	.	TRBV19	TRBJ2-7	CASSIGQFYEQYF	TGTGCCAGTAGTATAGGGCAGTTCTACGAGCAGTACTTC
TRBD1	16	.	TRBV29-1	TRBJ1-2	CSVERRDRPISYGYTF	TGCAGCGTTGAGAGGAGGGACAGGCCTATATCGTATGGCTACACCTTC
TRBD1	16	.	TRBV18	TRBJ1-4	CASSPVTGLVNEKLFF	TGTGCCAGCTCACCGGTGACAGGGCTCGTTAATGAAAAACTGTTTTTT
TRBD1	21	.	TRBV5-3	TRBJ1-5	CARSTSTGKGLSLPSNQPQHF	TGTGCCAGAAGCACCTCGACAGGGAAAGGTTTGTCCCTCCCAAGCAATCAGCCCCAGCATTTT
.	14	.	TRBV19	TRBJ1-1	CASSINSGSPEAFF	TGTGCCAGTAGTATAAACAGCGGGTCACCTGAAGCTTTCTTT
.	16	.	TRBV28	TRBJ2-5	CASSSIRPGDVETQYF	TGTGCCAGCAGTTCCATCAGGCCGGGGGATGTGGAGACCCAGTACTTC
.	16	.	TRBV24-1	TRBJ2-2	CATSDTQGSISGELFF	TGTGCCACCAGTGATACGCAGGGGTCGATTTCCGGGGAGCTGTTTTTT
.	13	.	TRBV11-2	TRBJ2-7	CASSLAVSYEQYF	TGTGCCAGCAGCTTAGCAGTCTCCTACGAGCAGTACTTC
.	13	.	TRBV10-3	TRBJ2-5	CATSPGLAETQYF	TGTGCCACCTCTCCGGGCCTAGCGGAGACCCAGTACTTC
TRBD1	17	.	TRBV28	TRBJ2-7	CASSYHHGGQGSHEQYF	TGTGCCAGCAGCTATCACCATGGGGGACAGGGGAGCCACGAGCAGTACTTC
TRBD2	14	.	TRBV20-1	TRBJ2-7	CSASDSGRAYEQYF	TGCAGTGCTAGTGATAGCGGGAGAGCCTACGAGCAGTACTTC
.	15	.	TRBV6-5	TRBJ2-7	CASSLGTPGPYEQYF	TGTGCCAGCAGTCTCGGGACTCCAGGTCCCTACGAGCAGTACTTC
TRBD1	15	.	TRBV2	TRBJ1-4	CASSSPERGREKLFF	TGTGCCAGCAGCAGTCCGGAGAGGGGGCGGGAAAAACTGTTTTTT
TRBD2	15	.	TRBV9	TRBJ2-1	CASSFSGASYNEQFF	TGTGCCAGCAGCTTTAGCGGGGCCTCCTACAATGAGCAGTTCTTC
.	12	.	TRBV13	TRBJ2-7	CASSRIGYEQYF	TGTGCCAGCAGCCGTATCGGTTACGAGCAGTACTTC
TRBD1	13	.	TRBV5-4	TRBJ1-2	CASSLDRDYGYTF	TGTGCCAGCAGCCTGGACAGGGACTATGGCTACACCTTC
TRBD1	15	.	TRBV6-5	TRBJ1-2	CASKQPGTANYGYTF	TGTGCCAGCAAACAACCCGGGACAGCTAACTATGGCTACACCTTC
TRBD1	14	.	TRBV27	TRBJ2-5	CASSLWAGGETQYF	TGTGCCAGCAGTTTATGGGCAGGGGGAGAGACCCAGTACTTC
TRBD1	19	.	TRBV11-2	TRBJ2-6	CASSSPSGTGASGANVLTF	TGTGCCAGCAGCTCCCCTTCGGGGACAGGGGCGTCTGGGGCCAACGTCCTGACTTTC
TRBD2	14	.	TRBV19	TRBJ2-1	CASQGLAGFDEQFF	TGTGCCAGCCAGGGACTAGCGGGATTTGATGAGCAGTTCTTC
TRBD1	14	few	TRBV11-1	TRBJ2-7	CASSPGTGPYEQYF	TGTGCCAGCAGCCCTGGGACAGGGCCCTACGAGCAGTACTTC